This paragraph covers one T cell receptor (beta chain) sequence. The record originates from a study of control samples from healthy donors and cancer patients. The ends lost 4 bases at V and 5 bases at J; junction bases unmatched: 4. CDR1 is MDHEN, CDR2 SYDVKM, per germline. The CDR3 covers 16 residues. Measured with immunoSEQ multiplex PCR; TCRdb has only the in-frame clones, and not every one. The table records about 70,000 clones, approximately 88% of them present only once. Material for sequencing was PBMCs. The chain recombines TRBV28 with TRBJ2-2; 13 nucleotides match TRBD2. The TCR sequence derives from a woman aged 45-65 years with lung cancer. The CDR3: CASSSTSGGVTGELFF. For the CDR3, the DNA is TGTGCCAGCAGTTCCACTAGCGGGGGGGTTACCGGGGAGCTGTTTTTT. The full variable domain, completed using reference TRBV28 and TRBJ2-2, is DVKVTQSSRYLVKRTGEKVFLECVQDMDHENMFWYRQDPGLGLRLIYFSYDVKMKEKGDIPEGYSVSREKKERFSLILESASTNQTSMYLCASSSTSGGVTGELFFGEGSRLTVL.